This T cell receptor beta chain is drawn from a study of T cell repertoires in aging, cancer and after chemotherapy. Findings and limits, study-wide: Healthy donors lost TCR diversity with age mainly through richness, cancer patients through richness and evenness.

The CDR3 totals 14 residues. Trimming shortened V by 8 bases and J by 2 bases, and 16 bases separated the two germline ends. Germline V CDR1 and CDR2: MNHEY, SVGAGI. The table lists this clonotype with a few counts. The antigen is unknown. The template was genomic DNA from peripheral blood, not RNA. Multiplex touch-down PCR with TRB-A/B primers amplified rearranged V-D-J TRB sequences. From the multiplex PCR reads, TCRdb called clonotypes with MiXCR, one entry per CDR3 protein. Of some 11,000 distinct CDR3 sequences in the sample, less than 55% were seen once. The TCR originated in a human donor in good health. The chain uses TRBV6-5 and TRBJ2-7; D is possibly TRBD2 (6 bases). The specimen was blood. The CDR3 DNA sequence: TGTGCCAGCGGCAAAGGGACGGGGGCCTACGAGCAGTACTTC. This encodes CASGKGTGAYEQYF.